There are many counts of the clone carrying this TCR beta chain. Its antigen is as yet unknown. The CDR3 consists of 16 residues. Each CDR3 protein is one row after TCRdb ran MiXCR on the 5' RACE reads. The sample has 200,000 to 250,000 distinct CDR3 sequences; less than 20% are singletons. The sample belongs to a study of T-cell memory formation after mild COVID-19. As for the study in general: Clusters of TCRs were largely donor specific.

Study-wide findings and caveats: Day 15 to 85 contracting clones showed balanced CD4/CD8; later expanders leaned CD4+. Memory sampled before infection contained some responding clones, suggesting cross-reactive memory joined. Shrinking CD4+ clones were chiefly CM and EM; CD8+ ones were chiefly EMRA.

The sequencing sample was made of PBMCs or a T cell subset sorted from them (not recorded which). The chain combines TRBV21-1 with TRBJ2-7; TRBD2, the D gene given by the table, was not confirmed from the DNA. TRBV21-1 is flagged as a pseudogene. The TCR was taken from an adult woman who had mild COVID-19 (a few samples of this study predate the infection). Cell type and time point are not known. The CDR3 DNA sequence: TGTGCCAGCAGCAAAGTCCGACTAGCGGGATTCTACGAGCAGTACTTC. Translation gives CASSKVRLAGFYEQYF.